This TCR beta chain was sequenced during a study of blood T cell repertoires in COVID-19. Study details: Sites across the United States, Italy and Spain contributed samples from acute and convalescent COVID-19.

Libraries were prepared by immunoSEQ multiplex PCR; TCRdb keeps only in-frame clonotypes and omits some of them. Among 95,000 to 150,000 clones listed, 80% to 90% were seen once. CDR1 and CDR2 from the germline V gene are KGHSH and LQKENI. The CDR3 loop spans 12 amino acids. V dropped 4 bases and J dropped 8 bases, with 8 bases sitting between them. The J gene is TRBJ1-4, the V gene TRBV18; D possibly corresponds to TRBD1 (6 bases). This TCR was sampled from a man aged 40-49 years with acute or convalescent COVID-19. The sample comprised peripheral blood. As DNA, the CDR3 is TGTGCCAGCTCACGTCAGGGGGAAAAACTGTTTTTT. It yields the protein CASSRQGEKLFF.